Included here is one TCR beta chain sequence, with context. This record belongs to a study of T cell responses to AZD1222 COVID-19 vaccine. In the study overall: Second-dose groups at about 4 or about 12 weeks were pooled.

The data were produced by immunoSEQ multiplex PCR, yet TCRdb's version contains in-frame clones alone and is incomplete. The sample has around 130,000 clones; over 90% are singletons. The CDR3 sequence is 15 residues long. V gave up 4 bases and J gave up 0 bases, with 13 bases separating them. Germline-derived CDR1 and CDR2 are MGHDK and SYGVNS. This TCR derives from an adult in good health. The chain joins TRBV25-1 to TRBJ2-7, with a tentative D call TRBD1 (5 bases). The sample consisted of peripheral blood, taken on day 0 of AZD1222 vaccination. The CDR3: CASSASGLSSYEQYF. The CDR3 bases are TGTGCCAGCAGTGCCTCAGGGCTTTCCTCCTACGAGCAGTACTTC.